The entry below gives a single T cell receptor beta chain sequence along with its context. The data stem from a study of blood T cell repertoires in COVID-19. Study as a whole: From T cells, B-cell-depleted T cells, or PBMCs came the material, which was cDNA or gDNA.

Some clones are missing from TCRdb's copy, which holds only in-frame ones; the method was immunoSEQ multiplex PCR. The data hold about 35,000 clones, with approximately 89% observed a single time. The sample consisted of peripheral blood. This TCR came from a human donor in a cohort sampled during active COVID-19.

CDR3 nucleotide sequence: TGTGCCAGCAGCTTAGCTCTCGGGAACACAGATACGCAGTATTTT. It specifies CASSLALGNTDTQYF. The chain has TRBV7-6 and TRBJ2-3, with a weak D call TRBD2 (5 bases). CDR1 is SGHVS, CDR2 FNYEAQ, per germline. The CDR3 runs to 15 residues. The V and J ends lost 0 bases and 2 bases respectively, with 9 bases between them.